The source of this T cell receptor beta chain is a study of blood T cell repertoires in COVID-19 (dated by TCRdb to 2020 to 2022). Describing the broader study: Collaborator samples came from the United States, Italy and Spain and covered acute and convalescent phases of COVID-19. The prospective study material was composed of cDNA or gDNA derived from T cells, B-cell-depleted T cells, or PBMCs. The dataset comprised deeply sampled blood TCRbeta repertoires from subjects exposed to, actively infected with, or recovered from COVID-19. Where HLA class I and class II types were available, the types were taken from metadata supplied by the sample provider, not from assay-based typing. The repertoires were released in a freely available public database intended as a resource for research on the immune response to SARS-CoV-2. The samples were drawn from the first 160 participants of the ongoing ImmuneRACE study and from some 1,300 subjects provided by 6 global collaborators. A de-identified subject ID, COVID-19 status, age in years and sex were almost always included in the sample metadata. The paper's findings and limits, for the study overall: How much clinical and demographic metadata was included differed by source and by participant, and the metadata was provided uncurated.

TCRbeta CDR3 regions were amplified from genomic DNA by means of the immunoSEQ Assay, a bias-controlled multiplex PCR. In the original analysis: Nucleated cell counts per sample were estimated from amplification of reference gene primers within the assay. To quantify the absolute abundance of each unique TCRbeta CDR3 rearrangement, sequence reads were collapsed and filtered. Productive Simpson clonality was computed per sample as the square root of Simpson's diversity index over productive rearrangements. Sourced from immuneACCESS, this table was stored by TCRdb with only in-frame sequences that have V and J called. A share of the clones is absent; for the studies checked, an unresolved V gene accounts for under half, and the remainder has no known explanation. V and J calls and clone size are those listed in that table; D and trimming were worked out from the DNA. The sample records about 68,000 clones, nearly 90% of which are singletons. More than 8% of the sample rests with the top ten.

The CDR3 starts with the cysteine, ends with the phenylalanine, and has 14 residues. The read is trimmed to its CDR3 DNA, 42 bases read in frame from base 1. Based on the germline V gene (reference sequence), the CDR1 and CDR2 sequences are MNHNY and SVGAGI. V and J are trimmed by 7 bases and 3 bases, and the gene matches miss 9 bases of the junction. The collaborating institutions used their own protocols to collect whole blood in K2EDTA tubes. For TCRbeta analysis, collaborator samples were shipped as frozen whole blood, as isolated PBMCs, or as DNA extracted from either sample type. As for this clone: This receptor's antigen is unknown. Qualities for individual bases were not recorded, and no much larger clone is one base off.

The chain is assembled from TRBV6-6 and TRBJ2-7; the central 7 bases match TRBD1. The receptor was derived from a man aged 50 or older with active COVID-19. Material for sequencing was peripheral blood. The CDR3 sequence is CASTRPGQSYEQYF. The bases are TGTGCCAGCACTAGACCGGGACAGAGCTACGAGCAGTACTTC.